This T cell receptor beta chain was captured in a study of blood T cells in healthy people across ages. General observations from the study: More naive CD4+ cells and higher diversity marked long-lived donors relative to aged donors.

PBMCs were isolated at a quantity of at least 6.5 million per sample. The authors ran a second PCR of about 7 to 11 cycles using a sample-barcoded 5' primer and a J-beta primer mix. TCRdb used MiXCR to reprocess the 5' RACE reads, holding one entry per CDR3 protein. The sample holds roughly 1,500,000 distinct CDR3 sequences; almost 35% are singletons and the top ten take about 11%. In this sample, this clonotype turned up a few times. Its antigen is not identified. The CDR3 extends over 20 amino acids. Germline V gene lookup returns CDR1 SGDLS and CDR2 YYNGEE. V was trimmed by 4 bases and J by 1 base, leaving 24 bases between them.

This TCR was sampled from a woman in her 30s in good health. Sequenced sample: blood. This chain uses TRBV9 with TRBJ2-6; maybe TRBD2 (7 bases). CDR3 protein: CASSSRGGGTIISGANVLTF. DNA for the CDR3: TGTGCCAGCAGCTCCCGAGGGGGGGGGACAATCATATCTGGGGCCAACGTCCTGACTTTC.